In this sample, the clone carrying this T cell receptor (beta chain) turned up a few times. Its matching antigen is unknown. The sample carries other DNA sequences with the same CDR3. Naivety among CD8 cells was defined by CD45RO negativity and positive CCR7 selection, thereby excluding terminally differentiated effector memory CD45RA+ cells. Every one of the donors was a Caucasian adult that lived in Nashville, Tennessee. The sample belongs to a study of shared clonotypes between healthy human individuals. Study conclusions and caveats: Non-shared clonotypes had lower generation probabilities than those shared by all four donors.

Template for every sorted-subset replicate PCR totaled about 200 ng DNA, 25,000 to 35,000 T cell genomes. How the authors handled the data: Junction-only sequences produced by ImmunoSEQ had no quality scores, so filtering differed. Some clones are missing from TCRdb's copy, which holds only in-frame ones; the method was immunoSEQ multiplex PCR. The V and J calls and clone size come from that table; D and trimming were worked out from the DNA. The sample yields some 2.1 million clones, roughly 94% seen once. The CDR3 is made up of 15 amino acids. J gave up 0 bases and V 4 bases, and 2 bases lay outside the gene matches. Germline V gene lookup returns CDR1 SNHLY and CDR2 FYNNEI.

The sequence was obtained from a man between 18 and 29 years old in good health. The chain carries TRBV2 and TRBJ2-3; the match to TRBD2 covers 9 bases. Sequenced material: naive CD8+ T cells sorted from blood. CDR3 sequence: CASSGLAASTDTQYF. The CDR3 bases are TGTGCCAGCAGTGGACTAGCGGCTAGCACAGATACGCAGTATTTT.